These 19 T cell receptor beta chains were sequenced from one sample in a study of T cell changes during pregnancy in multiple sclerosis. Method: immunoSEQ multiplex PCR; TCRdb's copy keeps in-frame clones and lacks some. The repertoire has approximately 49,000 clones, roughly 92% of them found once; the top ten carry around 1%. Specimen: peripheral blood, collected after pregnancy. The receptors stem from a female donor with multiple sclerosis, enrolled in a pregnancy study.

The V and J genes are TRBV1 and TRBJ2-7; the table's D call of TRBD2 was not tested on the DNA. TRBV1 is given as a pseudogene. CDR3 length: 17 residues. CDR3 DNA: TGCACCAGCAGCCAGAAGGGGACTAGCGGGGGACCCTACGAGCAGTACTTC. It specifies CTSSQKGTSGGPYEQYF.

The rearrangement links TRBV5-1 to TRBJ1-2; D is ambiguous. The CDR3 consists of 14 residues. Germline CDR1 SGHRS, CDR2 YFSETQ. V lost 0 bases to trimming and J lost 2 bases, with 8 bases between them. The CDR3 DNA reads as TGCGCCAGCAGCTTGGTCCCCGGGAACTATGGCTACACCTTC. Translated, it gives CASSLVPGNYGYTF.

The chain has TRBV9 and TRBJ2-7; no firm D call. Germline V gene data show CDR1 as SGDLS and CDR2 as YYNGEE. V was cut by 3 bases and J by 4 bases, with 5 bases left in between. The CDR3 sequence is 11 residues long. The CDR3 loop is CASSAGYEQYF. The CDR3, as DNA: TGTGCCAGCAGCGCGGGTTACGAGCAGTACTTC.

V is TRBV7-2 and J is TRBJ1-1, with D uncertain. Trimming removed 8 bases from V and 0 bases from J, with 19 bases in between. The length of the CDR3 is 16 residues. The germline V gene has CDR1 SGHTA and CDR2 FQGNSA. The DNA for the CDR3 is TGTGCCAGCGCGGGTGGTTTCGGGTGGATGAACACTGAAGCTTTCTTT. Amino acids: CASAGGFGWMNTEAFF. The entire variable domain, with the rest obtained from reference TRBV7-2 and TRBJ1-1, is as follows: GAGVSQSPSNKVTEKGKDVELRCDPISGHTALYWYRQSLGQGLEFLIYFQGNSAPDKSGLPSDRFSAERTGGSVSTLTIQRTQQEDSAVYLCASAGGFGWMNTEAFFGQGTRLTVV.

The rearrangement joins TRBV10-3 to TRBJ1-2; 10 positions match TRBD1. Trimming took 3 bases from V and 6 from J; bases not matched to a gene: 7. This CDR3 is 15 amino acids long. Germline-derived CDR1 and CDR2 are ENHRY and SYGVKD. CDR3 DNA sequence: TGTGCCATCAGTGATTTGAGACAGGGGGCAAATGGCTACACCTTC. Protein sequence: CAISDLRQGANGYTF.

The CDR3 sequence: CASSNYRTASYEQYF. In nucleotides, the CDR3 is TGTGCCAGTAGTAACTACAGGACAGCCTCCTACGAGCAGTACTTC. The rearrangement uses TRBV19 and TRBJ2-7; possibly TRBD1 for D (6 bases). V was trimmed by 4 bases and J by 0 bases, leaving 13 bases between them. Germline assignment: CDR1 LNHDA and CDR2 SQIVND (reference sequence). This CDR3 region has 15 residues.

This sequence joins TRBV5-4 and TRBJ1-1; D unclear. The CDR3 covers 13 residues. V was trimmed by 2 bases and J by 10 bases, leaving 15 bases between them. Germline-derived CDR1 and CDR2 are SGHNT and YYREEE (reference sequence). This CDR3 is CASSFFLQSGAFF. Written as DNA, the CDR3 is TGTGCCAGCAGCTTTTTTTTACAGAGCGGAGCTTTCTTT. Full variable domain (missing parts from reference TRBV5-4 and TRBJ1-1): ETGVTQSPTHLIKTRGQQVTLRCSSQSGHNTVSWYQQALGQGPQFIFQYYREEENGRGNFPPRFSGLQFPNYSSELNVNALELDDSALYLCASSFFLQSGAFFGQGTRLTVV.

The chain recombines TRBV6-5 with TRBJ1-1; 8 positions match TRBD1. V lost 7 bases and J lost 1; bases outside the gene matches: 5. Germline assignment: CDR1 MNHEY and CDR2 SVGAGI. The CDR3 extends over 14 amino acids. The CDR3 loop is CASTLGTGNTEAFF. CDR3 in DNA: TGTGCCAGCACCCTGGGGACAGGGAACACTGAAGCTTTCTTT.

The CDR3: CASGRMGASNYGYTF. The CDR3 DNA sequence: TGTGCCAGCGGCAGGATGGGGGCCTCTAACTATGGCTACACCTTC. The rearrangement joins TRBV5-6 to TRBJ1-2; tentatively, D is TRBD1 (6 bases). CDR3 size: 15 residues. The germline V gene encodes CDR1 SGHDT and CDR2 YYEEEE. Trimming cost V 7 bases and J 0 bases, with 16 bases left between them.

The genes are TRBV9 and TRBJ2-3; 12 positions match TRBD2. Germline-derived CDR1 and CDR2 are SGDLS and YYNGEE. The CDR3 extends over 18 amino acids. V dropped 0 bases and J dropped 4; count of bases not matched to a gene: 9. The CDR3 bases are TGTGCCAGCAGCGTAGAAGGGCTAGCGGGGGGGCCCTCAGATACGCAGTATTTT. Translation: CASSVEGLAGGPSDTQYF.

To note about this clone: Other DNA sequences in the sample encode the same CDR3. V gene TRBV2 combines with J gene TRBJ2-2; D perhaps matches TRBD1 (7 bases). Germline assignment: CDR1 SNHLY and CDR2 FYNNEI. The CDR3 loop spans 15 amino acids. The ends were cut back, 7 bases at V and 3 bases at J, with 15 bases in the middle. DNA of the CDR3: TGTGCCAGCACCAGGAGGGGGCGCGACACCGGGGAGCTGTTTTTT. Translated: CASTRRGRDTGELFF. The full variable domain, its missing parts supplied by reference TRBV2 and TRBJ2-2, is EPEVTQTPSHQVTQMGQEVILRCVPISNHLYFYWYRQILGQKVEFLVSFYNNEISEKSEIFDDQFSVERPDGSNFTLKIRSTKLEDSAMYFCASTRRGRDTGELFFGEGSRLTVL.

The rearrangement links TRBV9 to TRBJ1-4; D possibly corresponds to TRBD1 (6 bases). With 4 bases removed from V and 4 bases from J, the gap between germline ends came to 20 bases. Germline CDR1 and CDR2: SGDLS and YYNGEE. The CDR3 totals 17 residues. In DNA, the CDR3 is TGTGCCAGCAGCCGGACCGCTTATGGACAGATTAATGAAAAACTGTTTTTT. As protein: CASSRTAYGQINEKLFF.

The genes are TRBV11-1 and TRBJ2-7, with 10 bases aligning to TRBD2. V shed 4 bases and J 4 bases; nucleotides not matched to a gene: 4. Germline V gene sequence: CDR1 SGHAT, CDR2 FQDESV (reference sequence). This CDR3 comprises 14 residues. The CDR3 reads CASSYQRGGYEQYF. The CDR3 bases are TGTGCCAGCAGCTACCAGCGGGGGGGGTACGAGCAGTACTTC.

The chain carries TRBV19 and TRBJ2-3, with 7 bases aligning to TRBD2. The V segment lost 5 bases and the J segment 6 bases; nucleotides outside the gene matches: 14. This CDR3 comprises 16 residues. The germline V gene has CDR1 LNHDA and CDR2 SQIVND (reference sequence). CDR3 sequence (DNA): TGTGCCAGTAGTCTTCGAAGCGGGGCTATCTCGGATACGCAGTATTTT. This codes for CASSLRSGAISDTQYF.

This sequence joins TRBV11-2 and TRBJ2-7, with D possibly matching TRBD2 (5 bases). The CDR3 covers 15 residues. CDR1 is SGHAT and CDR2 is FQNNGV in the germline V gene. Trimming stripped 5 bases from V and 1 base from J, with 15 bases between. This chain's CDR3 is CASSLAYPGSYEQYF. The CDR3 DNA is TGTGCCAGCAGCCTTGCCTACCCGGGGTCCTACGAGCAGTACTTC.

This rearrangement joins TRBV7-6 to TRBJ1-1, with 9 positions matching TRBD1. Trimming at V came to 6 bases and at J to 5 bases, leaving 7 bases not matched to a gene. Germline lookup yields CDR1 SGHVS and CDR2 FNYEAQ. This CDR3 region has 14 residues. In DNA form, the CDR3 reads TGTGCCAGCAGTGGAGGGACAGGGAGTACTGAAGCTTTCTTT. It translates to CASSGGTGSTEAFF.

This chain connects TRBV6-4 to TRBJ1-2; no clear D. The germline CDR1 and CDR2 sequences are MRHNA and SNTAGT. Trimming left V 8 bases short and J 2 bases short, with 18 bases between. The CDR3 totals 15 residues. The CDR3 sequence is CASAAGEGVNYGYTF. CDR3 in DNA: TGTGCCAGCGCCGCTGGGGAGGGTGTCAACTATGGCTACACCTTC.

The chain joins TRBV2 to TRBJ2-7; tentatively, D is TRBD2 (5 bases). The CDR3 runs to 18 residues. Germline CDR1 SNHLY, CDR2 FYNNEI. Trimming took off 6 bases at V and 0 bases at J, with 24 bases between the two ends. CDR3 DNA: TGTGCCAGCAGGGCCAAACGGGATCTCACCTCCGGCTCCTACGAGCAGTACTTC. This sequence encodes CASRAKRDLTSGSYEQYF.

A note on this clone: One base away lies a much larger clone, so this may be a sequencing read error. The chain is built from TRBV9 and TRBJ2-2; the match to TRBD1 covers 11 bases. There are 15 residues in the CDR3. Germline loops: CDR1 SGDLS, CDR2 YYNGEE. Germline trimming cut 0 bases from V and 6 bases from J; bases unmatched to any gene: 1. CDR3 DNA sequence: TGTGCCAGCAGCGTAGGGACAGGGGGCTCCGGGGAGCTGTTTTTT. Protein: CASSVGTGGSGELFF.